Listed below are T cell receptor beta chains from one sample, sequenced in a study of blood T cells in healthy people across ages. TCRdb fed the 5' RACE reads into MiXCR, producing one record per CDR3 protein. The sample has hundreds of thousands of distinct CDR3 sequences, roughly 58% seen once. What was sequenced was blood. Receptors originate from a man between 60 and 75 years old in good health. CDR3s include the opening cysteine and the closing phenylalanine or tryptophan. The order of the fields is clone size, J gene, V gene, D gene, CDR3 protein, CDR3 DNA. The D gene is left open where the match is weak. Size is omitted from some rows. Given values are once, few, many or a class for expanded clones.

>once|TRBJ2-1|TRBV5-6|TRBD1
CASSLAPGGPSNEQFF
TGTGCCAGCAGCTTGGCCCCAGGGGGCCCATCCAATGAGCAGTTCTTC
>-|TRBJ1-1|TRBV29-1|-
CSTQGPGTEAFF
TGCAGCACACAGGGACCCGGGACTGAAGCTTTCTTT
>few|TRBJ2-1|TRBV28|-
CASTRGPSSYNEQFF
TGTGCCAGCACCCGCGGTCCGAGCTCCTACAATGAGCAGTTCTTC
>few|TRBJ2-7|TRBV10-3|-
CAISELVRYEQYF
TGTGCCATCAGTGAGTTGGTCCGGTACGAGCAGTACTTC
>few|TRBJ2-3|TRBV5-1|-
CASSLGTVQDTQYF
TGCGCCAGCAGCTTGGGGACAGTACAAGATACGCAGTATTTT
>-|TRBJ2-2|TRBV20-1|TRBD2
CSAPRTSETGELFF
TGCAGTGCGCCCAGGACTAGCGAGACCGGGGAGCTGTTTTTT
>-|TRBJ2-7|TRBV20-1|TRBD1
CSARDNRGSRYEQYF
TGCAGTGCTAGAGACAACAGGGGATCCCGCTACGAGCAGTACTTC
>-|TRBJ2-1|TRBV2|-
CASSEERSYNEQFF
TGTGCCAGCAGTGAGGAGCGGTCCTACAATGAGCAGTTCTTC
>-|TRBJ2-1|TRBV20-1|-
CSASDDGAYNEQFF
TGCAGTGCTAGTGACGACGGCGCTTACAATGAGCAGTTCTTC
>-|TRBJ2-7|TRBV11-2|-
CASSLEGFEQYF
TGTGCCAGCAGCTTAGAGGGGTTCGAGCAGTACTTC
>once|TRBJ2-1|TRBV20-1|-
CSARDRVLPYNEQFF
TGCAGTGCTAGAGATCGGGTCCTACCCTACAATGAGCAGTTCTTC
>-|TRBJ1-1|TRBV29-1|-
CSVAEAMNTEAFF
TGCAGCGTTGCGGAAGCCATGAACACTGAAGCTTTCTTT
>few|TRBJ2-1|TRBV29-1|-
CSVRGRGGAGNNEQFF
TGCAGCGTTCGGGGCAGGGGCGGAGCGGGAAACAATGAGCAGTTCTTC
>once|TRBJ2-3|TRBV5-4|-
CASSLAGRVGTDTQYF
TGTGCCAGCAGCTTGGCCGGTAGGGTGGGGACAGATACGCAGTATTTT
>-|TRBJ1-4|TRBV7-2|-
CASSLPVGGREKLFF
TGTGCCAGCAGCTTACCCGTGGGGGGGAGAGAAAAACTGTTTTTT
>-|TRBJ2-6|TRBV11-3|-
CASSPGRARGGANVLTF
TGTGCCAGCAGCCCAGGACGGGCGAGAGGTGGGGCCAACGTCCTGACTTTC
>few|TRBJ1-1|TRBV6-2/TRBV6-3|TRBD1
CASSYAGTVNTEAFF
TGTGCCAGCAGTTACGCCGGGACAGTGAACACTGAAGCTTTCTTT
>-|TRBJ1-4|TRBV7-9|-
CASSLGRLQTNEKLFF
TGTGCCAGCAGCTTAGGCAGACTTCAAACTAATGAAAAACTGTTTTTT
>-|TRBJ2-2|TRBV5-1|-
CASSIVIGGELFF
TGCGCCAGCAGCATTGTGATTGGCGGGGAGCTGTTTTTT
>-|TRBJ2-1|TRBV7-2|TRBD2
CASSTLTRPSGRGGEQFF
TGTGCCAGCAGCACCCTCACGCGGCCTAGCGGCCGTGGAGGTGAGCAGTTCTTC
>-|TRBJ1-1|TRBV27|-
CASSLYGPNTEAFF
TGTGCCAGCAGTTTATATGGGCCTAACACTGAAGCTTTCTTT
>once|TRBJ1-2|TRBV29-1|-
CSAEDAGAHGYTF
TGCAGCGCTGAAGATGCAGGGGCGCATGGCTACACCTTC
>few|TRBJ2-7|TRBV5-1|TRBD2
CASSLRVAGGPYEQYF
TGCGCCAGCAGCCTGCGAGTTGCGGGGGGGCCCTACGAGCAGTACTTC
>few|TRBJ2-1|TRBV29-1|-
CSVEEETQFF
TGCAGCGTTGAAGAGGAGACCCAGTTCTTC
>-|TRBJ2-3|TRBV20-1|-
CSAPPWGTDTQYF
TGCAGTGCTCCCCCCTGGGGCACAGATACGCAGTATTTT
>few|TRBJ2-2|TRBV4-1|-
CASSQGPLSGAVWELFF
TGCGCCAGCAGCCAAGGCCCTTTGTCGGGGGCTGTCTGGGAGCTGTTTTTT
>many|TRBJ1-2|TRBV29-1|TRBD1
CSVEGGTGDGYTF
TGCAGCGTTGAAGGTGGGACAGGGGATGGCTACACCTTC
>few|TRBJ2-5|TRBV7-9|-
CAAVAGNQETQYF
TGTGCCGCGGTGGCAGGCAACCAAGAGACCCAGTACTTC
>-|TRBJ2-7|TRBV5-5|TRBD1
CASSSGPGQGAYEQYF
TGTGCCAGCAGCTCGGGCCCGGGACAGGGGGCATACGAGCAGTACTTC
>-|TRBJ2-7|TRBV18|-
CASSSSQGTQVYEQYF
TGTGCCAGCTCATCATCACAGGGGACTCAGGTTTACGAGCAGTACTTC
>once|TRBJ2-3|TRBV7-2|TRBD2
CASSKGLTGSPDTQYF
TGTGCCAGCAGTAAGGGACTAACGGGGAGCCCAGATACGCAGTATTTT
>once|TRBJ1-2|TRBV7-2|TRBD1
CASSPGRDRTAYGYTF
TGTGCCAGCAGCCCAGGGCGGGACAGAACCGCTTATGGCTACACCTTC
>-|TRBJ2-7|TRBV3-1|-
CASSHNTGSSYNEQYF
TGTGCCAGCAGCCACAATACAGGGAGCTCCTACAATGAGCAGTACTTC
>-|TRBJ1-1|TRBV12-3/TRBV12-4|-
CASSYGPQGSRKAFF
TGTGCCAGCAGTTACGGGCCACAGGGTTCGCGGAAAGCTTTCTTT
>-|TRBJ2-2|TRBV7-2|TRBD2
CASSLDGGGAGGELFF
TGTGCCAGCAGCTTAGACGGCGGGGGGGCCGGCGGGGAGCTGTTTTTT
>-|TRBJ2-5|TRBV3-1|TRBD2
CASSQRTSGGSETQYF
TGTGCCAGCAGCCAGAGGACTAGCGGGGGGTCAGAGACCCAGTACTTC
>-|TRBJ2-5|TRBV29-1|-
CSARDIGKETQYF
TGCAGCGCCCGGGACATAGGAAAAGAGACCCAGTACTTC
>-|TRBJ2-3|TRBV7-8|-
CASSLNVAPFTDTQYF
TGTGCCAGCAGCTTAAATGTGGCACCGTTCACAGATACGCAGTATTTT
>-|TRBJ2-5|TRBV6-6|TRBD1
CASSRRSGGVETQYF
TGTGCCAGCAGCCGACGGTCAGGGGGTGTGGAGACCCAGTACTTC
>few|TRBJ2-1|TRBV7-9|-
CASSDRGGVYNEQFF
TGTGCCAGCAGCGACAGGGGAGGGGTCTACAATGAGCAGTTCTTC
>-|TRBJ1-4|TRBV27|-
CASSSRGSGPRDEKLFF
TGTGCCAGTAGTAGCCGGGGGAGCGGACCCCGGGATGAAAAACTGTTTTTT
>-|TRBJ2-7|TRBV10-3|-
CAISESSGLTYEQYF
TGTGCCATCAGTGAGTCGTCAGGGCTTACCTACGAGCAGTACTTC
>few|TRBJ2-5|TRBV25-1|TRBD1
CASSEEEGQGKETQYF
TGTGCCAGCAGTGAAGAAGAGGGACAGGGGAAAGAGACCCAGTACTTC
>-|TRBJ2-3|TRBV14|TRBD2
CASSRGDYDTQYF
TGTGCCAGCAGCCGCGGGGACTACGATACGCAGTATTTT
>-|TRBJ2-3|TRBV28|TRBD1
CASSAGTGTPDTQYF
TGTGCCAGCAGCGCCGGGACAGGAACCCCAGATACGCAGTATTTT